Each of the 30 T cell receptor beta chains below was sequenced from the same sample in a study of CD8+ T cells in alopecia areata (dated by TCRdb to the late 2010s). The intended sense of this specimen's time point label: 4 weeks on oral tofacitinib. This sample's treatment or condition label indicates: oral pan-JAK inhibitor, 5-10 mg twice daily. Lesional scalp punch biopsies and peripheral blood were obtained from alopecia areata patients. The library was produced with the immunoSEQ multiplex PCR assay. For TCR sequencing, RNA was extracted from every sample and reverse transcribed into cDNA to serve as template. TCRdb's version of the immuneACCESS table is confined to in-frame rearrangements and falls short of the full clone set. An unresolved V gene accounts for under half of the shortfall where checked; the remainder is of unknown origin. The sample profile shows roughly 7,400 clones; around three fifths of them were found once. The top ten clonotypes cover around an eighth of the sample.

The source was skin, collected at week 4, from a patient treated with tofacitinib. Receptors originate from a human donor with alopecia areata.

The V and J genes are TRBV9 and TRBJ1-1; TRBD1 might be the D (5 bases). V lost 0 bases and J lost 3, with 9 bases in between. Germline V CDR1 and CDR2: SGDLS, YYNGEE. CDR3 length equals 14 residues. This CDR3 is CASSVGQGDTEAFF. For the CDR3, the DNA is TGTGCCAGCAGCGTAGGGCAGGGCGACACTGAAGCTTTCTTT. Together with reference TRBV9 and TRBJ1-1, the CDR3 gives the full variable domain: DSGVTQTPKHLITATGQRVTLRCSPRSGDLSVYWYQQSLDQGLQFLIQYYNGEERAKGNILERFSAQQFPDLHSELNLSSLELGDSALYFCASSVGQGDTEAFFGQGTRLTVV.

The chain uses TRBV7-6 and TRBJ1-1; D is uncertain. The germline V gene has CDR1 SGHVS and CDR2 FNYEAQ. The CDR3 sequence is 19 residues long. V lost 5 bases and J lost 0, with 25 bases in between. CDR3 sequence: CASSTTPGGLTFMNTEAFF. The CDR3 DNA reads TGTGCCAGCAGCACTACCCCGGGAGGGCTCACTTTCATGAACACTGAAGCTTTCTTT.

This clone was found a few times. The chain uses TRBV6-5 and TRBJ2-5; no definite D call. Germline CDR1 is MNHEY and CDR2 is SVGAGI. Trimming took 6 bases from V and 5 from J, leaving 13 bases between them. The CDR3 runs to 13 residues. CDR3 nucleotide sequence: TGTGCCAGCAGCCTTCGGCCCCGGGAGACCCAGTACTTC. Its protein is CASSLRPRETQYF.

The table lists this clone with a count of one. Other DNA sequences in the same sample also yield this CDR3. V is TRBV4-1 and J is TRBJ2-7; 15 bases line up with TRBD2. Germline assignment: CDR1 MGHRA and CDR2 YSYEKL. The ends lost 1 base at V and 3 bases at J; junction bases unmatched: 10. The CDR3 covers 19 residues. Here the CDR3 reads CASSQVGLAGGRTYYEQYF. In DNA form, the CDR3 reads TGCGCCAGCAGCCAAGTGGGACTAGCGGGAGGAAGGACATACTACGAGCAGTACTTC.

V is TRBV10-3 and J is TRBJ1-5; unclear D gene. The CDR3 has 16 amino acids. V lost 2 bases and J lost 2, with 13 bases in between. CDR1 and CDR2 (germline): ENHRY, SYGVKD. CDR3 coding DNA: TGTGCCATCAGTGAGGGACCCACACGAGGCAATCAGCCCCAGCATTTT. The encoded protein is CAISEGPTRGNQPQHF.

The chain recombines TRBV10-3 with TRBJ2-5, with TRBD1 as a possible D gene (6 bases). The J call may be wrong; the DNA end is better matched by TRBJ2-7. Germline V gene sequence: CDR1 ENHRY, CDR2 SYGVKD. This CDR3 is 13 amino acids long. CDR3 nucleotides: TGTGCCATCAGGGGGGACACCGTTTACGAGCAGTACTTC. Protein product: CAIRGDTVYEQYF.

V and J are TRBV28 and TRBJ2-6; tentative D call: TRBD2 (6 bases). The V end was cut by 4 bases, the J end by 2 bases, with 18 bases between. Germline V gives CDR1 MDHEN, CDR2 SYDVKM. The CDR3 runs to 18 residues. CDR3 in amino acids: CASSSITSRLAGANVLTF. The DNA of the CDR3 is TGTGCCAGCAGTTCGATAACATCAAGACTAGCTGGGGCCAACGTCCTGACTTTC.

The chain links TRBV6-5 to TRBJ2-3; no firm D call. The CDR3 runs 14 residues. Trimming stripped 2 bases from V and 3 bases from J, with 9 bases between. Germline lookup yields CDR1 MNHEY and CDR2 SVGAGI. The CDR3 DNA reads TGTGCCAGCAGTTACGCTATCAATACAGATACGCAGTATTTT. It yields the protein CASSYAINTDTQYF.

The J gene is TRBJ2-3, the V gene TRBV28, with TRBD2 matching over 7 bases. The CDR3 is 18 residues long. Trimming at V came to 1 base and at J to 0 bases, leaving 10 bases not matched to a gene. In germline, CDR1 is MDHEN, CDR2 SYDVKM. CDR3 coding DNA: TGTGCCAGCAGTTTATTCGGAGGAGGGCGGGGGAGCACAGATACGCAGTATTTT. This encodes CASSLFGGGRGSTDTQYF.

This clone was counted a single time. V usage is TRBV7-6 and J usage is TRBJ1-1; no definite D call. V was clipped by 3 bases and J by 3 bases, with 11 bases between them. Germline values: CDR1 SGHVS, CDR2 FNYEAQ. The CDR3 contains 14 residues. The CDR3 reads CASSFSPRDTEAFF. As DNA, the CDR3 is TGTGCCAGCAGCTTCTCGCCCCGGGACACTGAAGCTTTCTTT.

J is TRBJ1-2 and V is TRBV5-1, with a tentative D call TRBD1 (5 bases). The CDR3 sequence is 13 residues long. With 0 bases removed from V and 2 bases from J, the gap between germline ends came to 5 bases. Germline CDR1 and CDR2: SGHRS and YFSETQ. CDR3 in DNA: TGCGCCAGCAGCTTGGCAGGGAACTATGGCTACACCTTC. Translated: CASSLAGNYGYTF. Looking up the rest from reference TRBV5-1 and TRBJ1-2 gives the full variable domain: KAGVTQTPRYLIKTRGQQVTLSCSPISGHRSVSWYQQTPGQGLQFLFEYFSETQRNKGNFPGRFSGRQFSNSRSEMNVSTLELGDSALYLCASSLAGNYGYTFGSGTRLTVV.

The chain links TRBV5-4 to TRBJ2-1; 7 positions agree with TRBD2. Germline-derived CDR1 and CDR2 are SGHNT and YYREEE (reference sequence). The V and J ends lost 0 bases and 3 bases, in that order; junction bases with no gene match: 6. There are 16 residues in the CDR3. The DNA for the CDR3 is TGTGCCAGCAGCTTGGTGCTCCGCGGGAGCTACAATGAGCAGTTCTTC. As protein: CASSLVLRGSYNEQFF. Full variable domain (outside the CDR3, taken from reference TRBV5-4 and TRBJ2-1): ETGVTQSPTHLIKTRGQQVTLRCSSQSGHNTVSWYQQALGQGPQFIFQYYREEENGRGNFPPRFSGLQFPNYSSELNVNALELDDSALYLCASSLVLRGSYNEQFFGPGTRLTVL.

This clone showed up just a few times. This chain connects TRBV18 to TRBJ1-5; D unclear. Germline V CDR1 and CDR2: KGHSH, LQKENI. This CDR3 region has 17 residues. The ends were cut back, 4 bases at V and 0 bases at J, with 16 bases in the middle. In nucleotides, the CDR3 is TGTGCCAGCTCACATGAAGGACCTATTAATAGCAATCAGCCCCAGCATTTT. Translating gives CASSHEGPINSNQPQHF.

V is TRBV15 and J is TRBJ2-1, with D uncertain. CDR3 length equals 14 residues. Germline lookup yields CDR1 LNHNV and CDR2 YYDKDF (reference sequence). V was clipped by 3 bases and J by 4 bases, with 10 bases between them. In DNA form, the CDR3 reads TGTGCCACCAGCAGCGTTGTGGGGTACAATGAGCAGTTCTTC. Its protein is CATSSVVGYNEQFF.

The chain recombines TRBV5-8 with TRBJ2-2; D is perhaps TRBD2 (5 bases). The CDR3 totals 15 residues. From germline, CDR1 is SGHTS and CDR2 YDEGEE. V shed 0 bases and J shed 4 bases, with 10 bases lying between them. This CDR3 reads CASSLGGSITGELFF. As DNA, the CDR3 is TGTGCCAGCAGCTTGGGAGGGTCTATCACCGGGGAGCTGTTTTTT.

This clone was seen more than once but under ten times. The chain joins TRBV11-2 to TRBJ2-6; D is uncertain. The V and J ends lost 5 bases and 3 bases respectively, with 17 bases between them. This CDR3 has 17 amino acids. Germline CDR1 reads SGHAT; CDR2 reads FQNNGV. The CDR3 protein is CASSPDRGWVGANVLTF. CDR3 nucleotides: TGTGCCAGCAGCCCTGACCGTGGGTGGGTTGGGGCCAACGTCCTGACTTTC.

This sequence joins TRBV6-4 and TRBJ2-2, with D hard to call. Germline V gene data show CDR1 as MRHNA and CDR2 as SNTAGT. This CDR3 is built from 12 residues. The V gene lost 8 bases and the J gene lost 4 bases, with 8 bases spanning the gap. The CDR3 nucleotides read TGTGCCAGCGCGAACCGCACCGGGGAGCTGTTTTTT. This codes for CASANRTGELFF.

This clone was counted a few times. The V and J genes are TRBV19 and TRBJ1-2, with D possibly being TRBD1 (5 bases). The germline gives CDR1 LNHDA, CDR2 SQIVND (reference sequence). V lost 3 bases and J lost 2, with 16 bases in between. The CDR3 runs to 16 residues. The CDR3 region is CASSITGEGTNYGYTF. The CDR3 DNA follows: TGTGCCAGTAGTATCACGGGCGAGGGGACCAACTATGGCTACACCTTC.

The rearrangement uses TRBV9 and TRBJ2-1; 12 positions agree with TRBD2. CDR3 length: 17 amino acids. The trim removed 4 bases at V and 2 bases at J, leaving 7 bases unmatched. Germline assignment: CDR1 SGDLS and CDR2 YYNGEE. The CDR3 reads CASSSRTSGATYNEQFF. The CDR3 nucleotides are TGTGCCAGCAGCTCCCGGACTAGCGGGGCAACCTACAATGAGCAGTTCTTC.

The genes are TRBV11-2 and TRBJ2-3; TRBD2 matches at 10 bases. Unmatched junction bases numbered 5, after V lost 1 base and J lost 13 bases. The CDR3 loop spans 13 amino acids. From germline, CDR1 is SGHAT and CDR2 FQNNGV. The CDR3 spells CASSLAPSGRKYF. The CDR3 DNA follows: TGTGCCAGCAGCTTAGCTCCTAGCGGGAGAAAGTATTTT. Full variable domain (remainder filled in from reference TRBV11-2 and TRBJ2-3): EAGVAQSPRYKIIEKRQSVAFWCNPISGHATLYWYQQILGQGPKLLIQFQNNGVVDDSQLPKDRFSAERLKGVDSTLKIQPAKLEDSAVYLCASSLAPSGRKYFGPGTRLTVL.

This clone was picked up one time. The rearrangement joins TRBV7-2 to TRBJ2-7, with 9 bases that match TRBD2. V dropped 3 bases and J dropped 6; count of bases not matched to a gene: 3. The CDR3 is 13 residues long. Per germline, CDR1 SGHTA and CDR2 FQGNSA. This CDR3 is CASSFGLAFEQYF. The CDR3 DNA reads as TGTGCCAGCAGCTTCGGACTAGCGTTCGAGCAGTACTTC.

The chain carries TRBV10-3 and TRBJ2-7; either TRBD1 or TRBD2 may fit D (6 bases each). Germline V lookup: CDR1 ENHRY, CDR2 SYGVKD. V was shortened by 8 bases and J by 6 bases, with 20 bases between the two germline ends. The length of the CDR3 is 14 residues. The CDR3 sequence: CAIGGAGTSSEQYF. The CDR3 DNA reads TGTGCCATCGGCGGGGCCGGGACAAGTAGCGAGCAGTACTTC.

The CDR3 here is CASSRSGSYEQYF. The CDR3 region has the DNA TGTGCCAGCAGCCGTAGCGGGAGTTACGAGCAGTACTTC. This chain uses TRBV7-2 with TRBJ2-7, with 9 positions matching TRBD2. The CDR3 extends over 13 amino acids. The V and J ends lost 5 bases and 4 bases, in that order; junction bases with no gene match: 3. Looked up from germline, CDR1 is SGHTA and CDR2 is FQGNSA.

Comments on this clone: At one end the junction does not follow the germline gene, possibly because of a read error. The chain recombines TRBV19 with TRBJ2-7, with 8 bases aligning to TRBD1. From germline, CDR1 is LNHDA and CDR2 SQIVND (reference sequence). The CDR3 runs to 15 residues. The CDR3 protein is CASSISGQGTYERYF. CDR3 coding DNA: TGTGCCAGTAGTATATCCGGACAGGGTACCTACGAGCGGTACTTC.

V is TRBV19 and J is TRBJ2-5; tentative D call: TRBD1 (6 bases). Germline CDR1 LNHDA, CDR2 SQIVND (reference sequence). The V end lost 5 bases, the J end lost 5 bases, and 18 bases lay between the germline ends. The CDR3 runs 15 residues. Written as DNA, the CDR3 is TGTGCCAGTAGTGCTGCAGGGGTCCCTGGGGAGACCCAGTACTTC. As protein: CASSAAGVPGETQYF.

The rearrangement uses TRBV11-2 and TRBJ2-1; the match to TRBD2 covers 11 bases. From germline, CDR1 is SGHAT and CDR2 FQNNGV. The junction had 3 bases not matched to a gene; V was cut back by 5 bases and J by 3 bases. The CDR3 extends over 15 amino acids. The CDR3 reads CASSPTSGGYNEQFF. DNA of the CDR3: TGTGCCAGCAGCCCTACTAGCGGGGGCTACAATGAGCAGTTCTTC. The whole variable domain, remainder taken from reference TRBV11-2 and TRBJ2-1, is EAGVAQSPRYKIIEKRQSVAFWCNPISGHATLYWYQQILGQGPKLLIQFQNNGVVDDSQLPKDRFSAERLKGVDSTLKIQPAKLEDSAVYLCASSPTSGGYNEQFFGPGTRLTVL.

V usage is TRBV4-1 and J usage is TRBJ2-7; 10 bases match TRBD2. The CDR3 sequence is 16 residues long. V was pared by 6 bases and J by 0 bases, with 8 bases of the junction left unmatched. Germline V gene sequence: CDR1 MGHRA, CDR2 YSYEKL. CDR3 residues: CASSRALAGGSYEQYF. CDR3 nucleotide sequence: TGCGCCAGCAGTCGCGCGTTAGCGGGGGGCTCCTACGAGCAGTACTTC.

V usage is TRBV4-3 and J usage is TRBJ2-7; 13 bases agree with TRBD2. Looked up from germline, CDR1 is LGHNA and CDR2 is YSLEER. J gave up 6 bases and V 1 base, and 3 bases lay outside the gene matches. The CDR3 length is 15 residues. CDR3 in amino acids: CASSQATSGRTEQYF. As DNA, the CDR3 is TGCGCCAGCAGCCAAGCGACTAGCGGGAGGACCGAGCAGTACTTC.

The CDR3 reads CASSPGQGLYEQYF. The CDR3 bases are TGTGCCAGCAGCCCAGGACAGGGATTGTACGAGCAGTACTTC. This rearrangement joins TRBV9 to TRBJ2-7; 8 bases fit TRBD1. This CDR3 has 14 residues. Trimming at V came to 4 bases and at J to 4 bases, leaving 7 bases not matched to a gene. Germline loops: CDR1 SGDLS, CDR2 YYNGEE.

The rearrangement joins TRBV4-3 to TRBJ1-1; the D gene is possibly TRBD1 (5 bases). Trimming took 3 bases from V and 5 from J, leaving 16 bases between them. This CDR3 has 15 amino acids. Looked up from germline, CDR1 is LGHNA and CDR2 is YSLEER. The CDR3 sequence: CASSQGDPRGTEAFF. In DNA, the CDR3 is TGCGCCAGCAGCCAGGGGGACCCCCGCGGAACTGAAGCTTTCTTT.